This is a list of T cell receptor beta chains from one sample in a study of T cells after posttransplantation cyclophosphamide. Repertoires were generated with immunoSEQ multiplex PCR, while TCRdb's copy carries only in-frame clones and drops some. This record lists fewer than 3,500 clones, none seen once only, and the top ten clones contain under 35%. The sample in question was PBMCs, obtained after allogeneic stem cell transplant with posttransplant cyclophosphamide. The receptors derive from a male patient between 25 and 39 years old who received an allogeneic stem cell transplant from a related donor, was CMV-positive, and had acute GVHD only. T cells may partly derive from the graft donor. CDR3s include the opening cysteine and the closing phenylalanine or tryptophan. D genes are given only for firm matches. Clone sizes are shown as once, few or many counts, or a class when the clone is expanded.

D,size,J,V,DNA,CDR3
TRBD1,medium-sized,TRBJ1-6,TRBV4-2,TGTGCCAGCAGCCAAGATTGGGGACAGGGCAATTCACCCCTCCACTTT,CASSQDWGQGNSPLHF
TRBD1,many,TRBJ2-1,TRBV28,TGTGCCAGCAGTTTTCTTGGACAGGGGGGTGAGCAGTTCTTC,CASSFLGQGGEQFF
-,many,TRBJ2-7,TRBV5-6,TGTGCCAGCAGCTTGAATTCAGGTGCCGAGCAGTACTTC,CASSLNSGAEQYF
-,many,TRBJ2-7,TRBV6-1,TGTGCCAGCAGTGAACTGTTCCCCTACGAGCAGTACTTC,CASSELFPYEQYF
TRBD1,many,TRBJ2-2,TRBV27,TGTGCCAGCAGTTCACAGGGGGCGGGACGTGACACCGGGGAGCTGTTTTTT,CASSSQGAGRDTGELFF
TRBD1,many,TRBJ2-2,TRBV19,TGTGCCAGTAGTATAAAGGGACAGGGGTCCGGGGAGCTGTTTTTT,CASSIKGQGSGELFF
-,many,TRBJ1-3,TRBV5-6,TGTGCCAGCAGCCCTGGGACAGGAAACACCATATATTTT,CASSPGTGNTIYF
TRBD2,many,TRBJ2-7,TRBV7-2,TGTGCCAGCAGCCGAAGACTAGCGGGGGGTCCTCGCGAGCAGTACTTC,CASSRRLAGGPREQYF
TRBD1,few,TRBJ2-3,TRBV7-9,TGTGCCATCCCGGGACAGGGGTATTTCGGCACAGATACGCAGTATTTT,CAIPGQGYFGTDTQYF
-,medium-sized,TRBJ1-3,TRBV5-4,TGTGCCAGCAGCTTGGGTAGCCGCGCCTCTGGAAACACCATATATTTT,CASSLGSRASGNTIYF